These 5 T cell receptor beta chains share one sample of origin, sequenced in a study of T cell repertoires in cytomegalovirus infection. TCRdb re-called the reads with MiXCR, one entry per CDR3 protein. Of approximately 1,000,000 distinct CDR3 sequences in the sample, roughly 30% were seen once. These TCRs' antigens remain unknown. The material sequenced was cultured CD8+ T cells from PBMCs, taken from culture after CMV antigen stimulation. These receptors were collected from a human donor in good health (CMV status not recorded). Some clones in this sample may be carry-over from other donors' samples.

Ten or more counts support this clonotype. The chain combines TRBV9 with TRBJ1-2, with no clear D. Trimming shortened V by 7 bases and J by 7 bases, and 14 bases separated the two germline ends. The CDR3 is 12 amino acids. Germline CDR1 is SGDLS and CDR2 is YYNGEE. The CDR3 DNA reads as TGTGCCAGCGGCTGGGAGGGATTTGGCTACACCTTC. It codes for CASGWEGFGYTF.

This clonotype was detected only once. A junction end diverges from the germline sequence, so it may reflect a read error. This sequence joins TRBV6-1 and TRBJ2-3, with 13 bases lining up with TRBD2. This CDR3 is built from 18 residues. Germline V CDR1 and CDR2: MNHNS, SASEGT. CDR3 nucleotides: TGTGCCAACAGTGAAGGAGGGACTAGCGGGGAAAGCACAGATACGCAGTATTTT. Amino acid sequence: CANSEGGTSGESTDTQYF.

This clonotype was observed at least ten times. V is TRBV12-3 or TRBV12-4 and J is TRBJ1-1; possible D gene TRBD1, 5 bases. This CDR3 is built from 12 residues. V was clipped by 6 bases and J by 4 bases, with 9 bases between them. This chain's CDR3 is CASSWGGTEAFF. The CDR3 bases are TGTGCCAGCAGCTGGGGGGGCACTGAAGCTTTCTTT.

The chain links TRBV19 to TRBJ2-2, with a possible D match to TRBD1 (5 bases). The CDR3 sequence is 15 residues long. Germline CDR1 reads LNHDA; CDR2 reads SQIVND (reference sequence). The V and J ends lost 4 bases and 4 bases respectively, with 13 bases between them. The CDR3 DNA reads TGTGCCAGTAGTACTGAAGGGGATCGCACCGGGGAGCTGTTTTTT. Residues: CASSTEGDRTGELFF.

This chain connects TRBV19 to TRBJ2-7; TRBD1 is a possible D gene (5 bases). The CDR3 has 13 residues. The V gene lost 5 bases and the J gene lost 6 bases, with 14 bases spanning the gap. Per germline, CDR1 LNHDA and CDR2 SQIVND (reference sequence). The CDR3 is CASSFGHPSEQYF. CDR3 sequence (DNA): TGTGCCAGTAGTTTCGGACACCCGTCCGAGCAGTACTTC.